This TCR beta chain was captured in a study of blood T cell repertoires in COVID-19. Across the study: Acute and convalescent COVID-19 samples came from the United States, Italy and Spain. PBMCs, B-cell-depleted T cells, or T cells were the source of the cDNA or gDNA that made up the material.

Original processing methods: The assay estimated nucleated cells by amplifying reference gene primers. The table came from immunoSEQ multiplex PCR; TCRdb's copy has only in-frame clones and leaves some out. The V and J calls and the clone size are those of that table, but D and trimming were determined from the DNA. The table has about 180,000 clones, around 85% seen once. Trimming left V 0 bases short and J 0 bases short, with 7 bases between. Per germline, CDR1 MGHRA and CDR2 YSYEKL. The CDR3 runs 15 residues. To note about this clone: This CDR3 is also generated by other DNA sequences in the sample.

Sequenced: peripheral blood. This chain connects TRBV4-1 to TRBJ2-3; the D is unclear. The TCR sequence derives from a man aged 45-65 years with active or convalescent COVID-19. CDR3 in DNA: TGCGCCAGCAGCCAAGATCCCGTAAGCACAGATACGCAGTATTTT. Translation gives CASSQDPVSTDTQYF.